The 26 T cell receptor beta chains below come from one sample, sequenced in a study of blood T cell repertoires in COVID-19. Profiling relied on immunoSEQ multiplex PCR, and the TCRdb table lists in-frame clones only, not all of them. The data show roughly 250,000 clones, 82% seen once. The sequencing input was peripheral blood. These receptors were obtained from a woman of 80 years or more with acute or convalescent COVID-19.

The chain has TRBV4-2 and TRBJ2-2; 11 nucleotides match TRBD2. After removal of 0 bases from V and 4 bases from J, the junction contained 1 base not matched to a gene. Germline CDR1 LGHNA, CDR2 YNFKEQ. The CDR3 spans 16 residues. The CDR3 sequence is CASSQDLAGGTGELFF. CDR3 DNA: TGTGCCAGCAGCCAAGATCTAGCGGGAGGCACCGGGGAGCTGTTTTTT.

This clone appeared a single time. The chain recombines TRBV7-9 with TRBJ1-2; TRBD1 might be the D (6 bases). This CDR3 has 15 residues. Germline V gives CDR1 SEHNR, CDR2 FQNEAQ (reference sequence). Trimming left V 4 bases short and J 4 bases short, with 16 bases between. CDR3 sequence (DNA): TGTGCCAGCAGCTCAACCTCCCGGACAGCCTATGGCTACACCTTC. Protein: CASSSTSRTAYGYTF. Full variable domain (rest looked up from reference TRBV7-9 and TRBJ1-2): DTGVSQNPRHKITKRGQNVTFRCDPISEHNRLYWYRQTLGQGPEFLTYFQNEAQLEKSRLLSDRFSAERPKGSFSTLEIQRTEQGDSAMYLCASSSTSRTAYGYTFGSGTRLTVV.

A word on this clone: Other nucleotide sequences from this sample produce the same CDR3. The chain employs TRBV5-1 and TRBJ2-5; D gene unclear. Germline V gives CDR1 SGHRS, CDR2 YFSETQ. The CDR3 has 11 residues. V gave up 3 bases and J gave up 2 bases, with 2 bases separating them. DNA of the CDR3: TGCGCCAGCAGCTCACAAGAGACCCAGTACTTC. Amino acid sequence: CASSSQETQYF.

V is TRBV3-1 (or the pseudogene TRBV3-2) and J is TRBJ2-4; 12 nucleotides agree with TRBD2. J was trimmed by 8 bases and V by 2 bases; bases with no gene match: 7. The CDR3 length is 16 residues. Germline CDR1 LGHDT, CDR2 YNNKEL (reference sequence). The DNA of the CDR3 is TGTGCCAGCAGCCAACGGACTAGCGGGGCGGTATACATTCAGTACTTC. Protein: CASSQRTSGAVYIQYF.

The chain's CDR3 is CASSLLAGARTGELFF. CDR3 sequence (DNA): TGTGCCAGCAGCTTACTGGCGGGGGCCCGCACCGGGGAGCTGTTTTTT. The chain links TRBV7-8 to TRBJ2-2; D might be TRBD2 (7 bases). The V and J ends lost 2 bases and 4 bases respectively, with 14 bases between them. Per the germline V gene, CDR1 is SGHVS and CDR2 is FQNEAQ. CDR3 length: 16 residues.

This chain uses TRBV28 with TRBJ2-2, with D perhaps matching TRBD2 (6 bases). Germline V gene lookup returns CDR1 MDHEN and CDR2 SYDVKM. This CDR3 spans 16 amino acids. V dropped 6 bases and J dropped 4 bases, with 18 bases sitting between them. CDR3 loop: CASREGGSVGTGELFF. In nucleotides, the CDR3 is TGTGCCAGCAGGGAGGGTGGGAGCGTCGGCACCGGGGAGCTGTTTTTT. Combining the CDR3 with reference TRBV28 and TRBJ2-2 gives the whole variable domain DVKVTQSSRYLVKRTGEKVFLECVQDMDHENMFWYRQDPGLGLRLIYFSYDVKMKEKGDIPEGYSVSREKKERFSLILESASTNQTSMYLCASREGGSVGTGELFFGEGSRLTVL.

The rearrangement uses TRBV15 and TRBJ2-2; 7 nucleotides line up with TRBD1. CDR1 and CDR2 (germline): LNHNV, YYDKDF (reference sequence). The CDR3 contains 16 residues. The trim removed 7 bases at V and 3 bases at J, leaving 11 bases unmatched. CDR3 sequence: CATTPRTGSYTGELFF. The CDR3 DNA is TGTGCCACCACGCCGAGGACAGGATCGTACACCGGGGAGCTGTTTTTT.

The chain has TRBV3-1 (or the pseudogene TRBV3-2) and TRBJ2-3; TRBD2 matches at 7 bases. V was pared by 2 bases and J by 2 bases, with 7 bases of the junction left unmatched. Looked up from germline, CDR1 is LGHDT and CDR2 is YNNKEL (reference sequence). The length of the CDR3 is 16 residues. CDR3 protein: CASSQQAGTNTDTQYF. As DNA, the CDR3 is TGTGCCAGCAGCCAACAAGCGGGAACCAACACAGATACGCAGTATTTT.

The CDR3 sequence: CATSGNTYEQYF. In DNA, the CDR3 is TGTGCCACCAGTGGTAATACCTACGAGCAGTACTTC. J is TRBJ2-7 and V is TRBV24-1; D is undetermined. The CDR3 is 12 amino acids. V lost 5 bases and J 2 bases, leaving 6 bases between the germline ends. Germline CDR1 KGHDR, CDR2 SFDVKD.

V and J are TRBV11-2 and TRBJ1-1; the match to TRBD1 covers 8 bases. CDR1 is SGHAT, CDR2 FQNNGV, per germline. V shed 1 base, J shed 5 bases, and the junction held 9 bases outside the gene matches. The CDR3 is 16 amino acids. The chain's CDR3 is CASSLGDRGMVTEAFF. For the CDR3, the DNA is TGTGCCAGCAGCTTAGGAGACAGGGGTATGGTTACTGAAGCTTTCTTT.

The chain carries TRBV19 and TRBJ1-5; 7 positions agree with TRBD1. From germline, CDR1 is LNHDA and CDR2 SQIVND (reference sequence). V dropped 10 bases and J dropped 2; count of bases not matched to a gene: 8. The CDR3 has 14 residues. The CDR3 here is CATTGDRGNQPQHF. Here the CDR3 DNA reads TGTGCCACTACGGGTGACAGGGGCAATCAGCCCCAGCATTTT.

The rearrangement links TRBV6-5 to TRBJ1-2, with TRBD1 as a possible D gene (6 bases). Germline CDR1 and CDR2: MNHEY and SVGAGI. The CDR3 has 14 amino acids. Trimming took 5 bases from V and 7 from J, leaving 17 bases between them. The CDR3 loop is CASSLPIQGFGYTF. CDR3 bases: TGTGCCAGCAGTCTCCCGATACAGGGCTTTGGCTACACCTTC.

CDR3 loop: CASSNGLAGTDTQYF. As DNA, the CDR3 is TGTGCCAGCAGTAACGGACTAGCGGGCACAGATACGCAGTATTTT. This chain joins TRBV6-4 and TRBJ2-3; 10 nucleotides match TRBD2. The CDR3 is made up of 15 amino acids. V gave up 5 bases and J gave up 1 base; unmatched junction bases: 3. Per the germline V gene, CDR1 is MRHNA and CDR2 is SNTAGT.

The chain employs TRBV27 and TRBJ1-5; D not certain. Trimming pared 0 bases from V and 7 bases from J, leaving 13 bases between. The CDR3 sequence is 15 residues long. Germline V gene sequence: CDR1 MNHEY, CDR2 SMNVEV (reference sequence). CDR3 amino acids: CASSLSWQEEQPQHF. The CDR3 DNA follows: TGTGCCAGCAGTTTATCGTGGCAGGAAGAGCAGCCCCAGCATTTT.

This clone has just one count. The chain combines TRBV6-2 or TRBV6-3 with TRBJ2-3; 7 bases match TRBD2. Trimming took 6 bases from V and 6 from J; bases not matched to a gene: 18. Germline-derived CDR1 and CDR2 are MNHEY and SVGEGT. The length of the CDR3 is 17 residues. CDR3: CASSGRRPGLGGDTQYF. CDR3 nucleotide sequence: TGTGCCAGCAGCGGACGCAGACCCGGCCTCGGGGGGGATACGCAGTATTTT.

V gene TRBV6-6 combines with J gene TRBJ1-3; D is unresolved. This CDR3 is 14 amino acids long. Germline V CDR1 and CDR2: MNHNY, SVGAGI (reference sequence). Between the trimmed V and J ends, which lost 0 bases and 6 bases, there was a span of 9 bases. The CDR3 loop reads CASSYSTGSNTIYF. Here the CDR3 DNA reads TGTGCCAGCAGTTACTCGACGGGTTCAAACACCATATATTTT.

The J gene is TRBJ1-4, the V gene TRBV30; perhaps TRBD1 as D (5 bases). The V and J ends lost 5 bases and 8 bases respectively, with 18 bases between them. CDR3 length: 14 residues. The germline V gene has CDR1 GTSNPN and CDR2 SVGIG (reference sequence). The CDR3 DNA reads TGTGCCTGGGGGCTGGGTGGGGCCGTAGAAAAACTGTTTTTT. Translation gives CAWGLGGAVEKLFF.

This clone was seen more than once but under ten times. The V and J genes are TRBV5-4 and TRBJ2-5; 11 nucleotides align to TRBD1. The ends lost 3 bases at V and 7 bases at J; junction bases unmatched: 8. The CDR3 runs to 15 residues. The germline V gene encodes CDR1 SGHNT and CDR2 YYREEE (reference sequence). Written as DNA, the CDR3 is TGTGCCAGCAGCTCGGGACAGGGGGACCTTGGGACCCAGTACTTC. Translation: CASSSGQGDLGTQYF.

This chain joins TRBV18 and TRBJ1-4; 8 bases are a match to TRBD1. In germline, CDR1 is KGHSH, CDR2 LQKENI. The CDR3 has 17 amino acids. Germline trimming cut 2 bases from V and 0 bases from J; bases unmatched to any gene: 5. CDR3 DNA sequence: TGTGCCAGCTCACCAAGGATACAGGGGGCAACTAATGAAAAACTGTTTTTT. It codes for CASSPRIQGATNEKLFF.

The CDR3 region is CASSPKQGGNGYTF. The CDR3 coding sequence is TGCGCCAGCAGTCCGAAACAGGGTGGAAATGGCTACACCTTC. V and J are TRBV23-1 and TRBJ1-2; TRBD1 is a possible D gene (6 bases). TRBV23-1 is classed as an ORF, of uncertain function. This CDR3 is built from 14 residues. Trimming left V 4 bases short and J 6 bases short, with 15 bases between.

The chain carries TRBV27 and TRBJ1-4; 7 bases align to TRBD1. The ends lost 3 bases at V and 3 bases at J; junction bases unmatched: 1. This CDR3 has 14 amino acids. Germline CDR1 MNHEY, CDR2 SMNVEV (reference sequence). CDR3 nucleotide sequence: TGTGCCAGCAGTTTGACAGGGTCTAATGAAAAACTGTTTTTT. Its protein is CASSLTGSNEKLFF.

CDR3 sequence reads: CASRAAGNTIYF. CDR3 coding DNA: TGTGCCAGCAGGGCAGCTGGAAACACCATATATTTT. The chain is built from TRBV6-5 and TRBJ1-3, with no clear D. CDR3 length equals 12 residues. Trimming left V 6 bases short and J 2 bases short, with 5 bases between. The germline CDR1 and CDR2 sequences are MNHEY and SVGAGI.

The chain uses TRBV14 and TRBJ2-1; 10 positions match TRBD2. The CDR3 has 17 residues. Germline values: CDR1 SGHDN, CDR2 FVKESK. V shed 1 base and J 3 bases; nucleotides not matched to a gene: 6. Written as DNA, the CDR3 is TGTGCCAGCAGCCAAGGGCTAGCGGGGGATGGCTACAATGAGCAGTTCTTC. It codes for CASSQGLAGDGYNEQFF.

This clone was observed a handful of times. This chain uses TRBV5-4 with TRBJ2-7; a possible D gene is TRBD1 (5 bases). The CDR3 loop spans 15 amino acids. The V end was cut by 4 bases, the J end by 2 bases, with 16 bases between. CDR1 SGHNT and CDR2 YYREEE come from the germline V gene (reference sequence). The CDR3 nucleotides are TGTGCCAGCAGCACAAGGTGGGGCAGAACCTACGAGCAGTACTTC. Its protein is CASSTRWGRTYEQYF. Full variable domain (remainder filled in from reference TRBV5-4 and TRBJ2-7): ETGVTQSPTHLIKTRGQQVTLRCSSQSGHNTVSWYQQALGQGPQFIFQYYREEENGRGNFPPRFSGLQFPNYSSELNVNALELDDSALYLCASSTRWGRTYEQYFGPGTRLTVT.

CDR3 loop: CASRDTGLGTQYF. As DNA, the CDR3 is TGTGCCAGCCGGGACACGGGGCTTGGGACCCAGTACTTC. The rearrangement joins TRBV25-1 to TRBJ2-5; a weak D match, TRBD1 (6 bases). CDR3 size: 13 residues. The V gene lost 8 bases and the J gene lost 7 bases, with 17 bases spanning the gap. Germline lookup yields CDR1 MGHDK and CDR2 SYGVNS. Full variable domain (missing parts from reference TRBV25-1 and TRBJ2-5): EADIYQTPRYLVIGTGKKITLECSQTMGHDKMYWYQQDPGMELHLIHYSYGVNSTEKGDLSSESTVSRIRTEHFPLTLESARPSHTSQYLCASRDTGLGTQYFGPGTRLLVL.

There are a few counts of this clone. For the CDR3, the DNA is TGTGCCAGCAGCGGAAGCGGGACAGGGGAAGGCTACACCTTC. Its protein is CASSGSGTGEGYTF. The chain links TRBV5-6 to TRBJ1-2, with 10 bases fitting TRBD1. Per germline, CDR1 SGHDT and CDR2 YYEEEE. This CDR3 has 14 amino acids. Trimming cost V 4 bases and J 8 bases; bases outside gene matches: 8.